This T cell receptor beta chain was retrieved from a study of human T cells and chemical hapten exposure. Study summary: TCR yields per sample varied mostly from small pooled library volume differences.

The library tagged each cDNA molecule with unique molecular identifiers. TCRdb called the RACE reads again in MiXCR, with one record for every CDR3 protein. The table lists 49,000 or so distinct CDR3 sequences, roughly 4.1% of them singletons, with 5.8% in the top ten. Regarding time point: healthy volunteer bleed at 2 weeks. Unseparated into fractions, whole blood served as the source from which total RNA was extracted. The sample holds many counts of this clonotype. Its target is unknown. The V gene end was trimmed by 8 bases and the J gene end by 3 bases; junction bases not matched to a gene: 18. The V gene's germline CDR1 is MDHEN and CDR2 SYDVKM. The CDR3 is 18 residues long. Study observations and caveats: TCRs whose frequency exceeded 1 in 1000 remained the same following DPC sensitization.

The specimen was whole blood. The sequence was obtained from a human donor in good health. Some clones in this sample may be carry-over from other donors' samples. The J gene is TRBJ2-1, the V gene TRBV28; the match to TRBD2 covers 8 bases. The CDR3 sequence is CASVSWGGRPPYYNEQFF. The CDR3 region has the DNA TGTGCCAGCGTTTCATGGGGCGGGAGGCCTCCTTACTACAATGAGCAGTTCTTC.